This T cell receptor beta chain was obtained from a study of blood T cells in healthy people across ages. Background on the study: About one barcoded beta molecule per two T cells was the capture yield of template switching.

The authors ran a second PCR of about 6 to 11 cycles using a sample-barcoded 5' primer and a J-beta primer mix. TCRdb reprocessed the 5' RACE reads via MiXCR and lists one record per CDR3 protein. This sample has 2 million or so distinct CDR3 sequences, with about 50% found just once. Study-level results: Since the PBMCs were unsorted, naive and antigen-experienced cells could not be conclusively compared.

As concerns this clonotype: Its antigen is currently unknown.

The CDR3 covers 18 residues. The germline V gene has CDR1 SGHVS and CDR2 FQNEAQ. With V trimmed by 5 bases and J by 0 bases, 9 bases remained unmatched. Per-sample yields of isolated PBMCs were at least 6 million. The chain recombines TRBV7-8 with TRBJ2-3; 12 nucleotides match TRBD2. The sequence came from a middle-aged woman in good health. Sample: blood. The CDR3 is CASSNRLAGDSSTDTQYF. Written as DNA, the CDR3 is TGTGCCAGCAGCAACCGACTAGCGGGAGATTCTAGCACAGATACGCAGTATTTT.